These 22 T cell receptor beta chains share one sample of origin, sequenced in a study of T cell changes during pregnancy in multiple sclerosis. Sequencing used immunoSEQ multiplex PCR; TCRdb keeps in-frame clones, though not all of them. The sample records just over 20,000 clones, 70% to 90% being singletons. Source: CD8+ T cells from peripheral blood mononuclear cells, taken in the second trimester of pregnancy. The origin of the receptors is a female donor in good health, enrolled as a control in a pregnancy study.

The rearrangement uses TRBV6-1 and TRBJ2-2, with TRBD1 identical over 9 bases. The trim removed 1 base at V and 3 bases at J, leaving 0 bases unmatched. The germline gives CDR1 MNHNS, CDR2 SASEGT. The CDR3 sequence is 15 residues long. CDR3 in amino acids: CASSEGTGDTGELFF. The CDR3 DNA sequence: TGTGCCAGCAGTGAAGGGACAGGGGACACCGGGGAGCTGTTTTTT.

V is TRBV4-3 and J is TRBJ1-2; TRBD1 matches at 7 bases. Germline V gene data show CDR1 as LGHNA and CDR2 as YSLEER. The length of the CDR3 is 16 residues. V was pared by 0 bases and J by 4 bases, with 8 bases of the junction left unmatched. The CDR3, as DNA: TGCGCCAGCAGCCAAGATTACAGGGGTGGGAGCTATGGCTACACCTTC. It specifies CASSQDYRGGSYGYTF.

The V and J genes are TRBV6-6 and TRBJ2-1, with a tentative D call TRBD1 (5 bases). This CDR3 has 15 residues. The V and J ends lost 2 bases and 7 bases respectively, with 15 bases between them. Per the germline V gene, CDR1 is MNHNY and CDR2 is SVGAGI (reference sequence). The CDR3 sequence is CASSYEATGANEQFF. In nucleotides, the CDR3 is TGTGCCAGCAGTTACGAGGCCACAGGCGCTAATGAGCAGTTCTTC.

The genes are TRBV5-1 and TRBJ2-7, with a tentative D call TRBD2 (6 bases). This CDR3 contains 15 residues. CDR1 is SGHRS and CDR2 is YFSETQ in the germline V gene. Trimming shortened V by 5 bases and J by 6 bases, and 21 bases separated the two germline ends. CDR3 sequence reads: CASSPSGREFGEQYF. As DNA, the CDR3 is TGCGCCAGCAGTCCGAGCGGACGGGAGTTCGGCGAGCAGTACTTC. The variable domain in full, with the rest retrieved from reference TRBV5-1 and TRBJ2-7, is KAGVTQTPRYLIKTRGQQVTLSCSPISGHRSVSWYQQTPGQGLQFLFEYFSETQRNKGNFPGRFSGRQFSNSRSEMNVSTLELGDSALYLCASSPSGREFGEQYFGPGTRLTVT.

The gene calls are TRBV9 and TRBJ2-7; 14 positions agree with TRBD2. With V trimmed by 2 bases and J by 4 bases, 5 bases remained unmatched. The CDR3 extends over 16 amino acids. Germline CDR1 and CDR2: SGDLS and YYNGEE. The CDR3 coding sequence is TGTGCCAGCAGCGTGGGAGGGACTAGCGGGAGTTACGAGCAGTACTTC. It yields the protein CASSVGGTSGSYEQYF.

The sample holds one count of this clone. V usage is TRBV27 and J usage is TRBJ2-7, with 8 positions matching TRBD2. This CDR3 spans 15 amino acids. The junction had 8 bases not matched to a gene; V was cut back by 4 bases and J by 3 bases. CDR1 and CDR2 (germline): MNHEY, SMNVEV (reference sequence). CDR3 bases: TGTGCCAGCAGTTGGGGCGGCGGGGGGTACTACGAGCAGTACTTC. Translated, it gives CASSWGGGGYYEQYF.

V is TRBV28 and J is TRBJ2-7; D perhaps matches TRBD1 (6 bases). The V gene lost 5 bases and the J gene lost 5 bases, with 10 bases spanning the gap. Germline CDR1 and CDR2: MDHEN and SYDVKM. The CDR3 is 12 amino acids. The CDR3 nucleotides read TGTGCCAGCAGTCTCGGACAGAACGAGCAGTACTTC. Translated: CASSLGQNEQYF.

The CDR3 protein is CASPIQGAYEQYF. The CDR3 DNA is TGTGCCAGCCCCATACAGGGGGCCTACGAGCAGTACTTC. The chain joins TRBV25-1 to TRBJ2-7; 8 nucleotides line up with TRBD1. The germline gives CDR1 MGHDK, CDR2 SYGVNS. The V segment lost 8 bases and the J segment 2 bases; nucleotides outside the gene matches: 5. The CDR3 totals 13 residues.

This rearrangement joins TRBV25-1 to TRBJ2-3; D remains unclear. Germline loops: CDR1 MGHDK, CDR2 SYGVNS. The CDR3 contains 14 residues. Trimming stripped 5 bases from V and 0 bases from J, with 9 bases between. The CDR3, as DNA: TGTGCCAGCAGTCTGGAGAGGAGCACAGATACGCAGTATTTT. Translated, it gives CASSLERSTDTQYF. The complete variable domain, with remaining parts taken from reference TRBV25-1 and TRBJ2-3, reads EADIYQTPRYLVIGTGKKITLECSQTMGHDKMYWYQQDPGMELHLIHYSYGVNSTEKGDLSSESTVSRIRTEHFPLTLESARPSHTSQYLCASSLERSTDTQYFGPGTRLTVL.

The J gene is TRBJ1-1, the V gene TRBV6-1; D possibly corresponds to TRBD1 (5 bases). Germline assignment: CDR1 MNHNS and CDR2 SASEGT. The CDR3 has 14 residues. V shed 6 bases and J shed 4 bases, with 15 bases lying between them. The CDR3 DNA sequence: TGTGCCAGCAGCGAGAATGCCAGGGCCACTGAAGCTTTCTTT. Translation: CASSENARATEAFF.

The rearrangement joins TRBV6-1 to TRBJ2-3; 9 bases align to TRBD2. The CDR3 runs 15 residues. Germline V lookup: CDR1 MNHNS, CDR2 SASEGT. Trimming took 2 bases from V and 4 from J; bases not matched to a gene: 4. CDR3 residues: CASSERAGGPDTQYF. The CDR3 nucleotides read TGTGCCAGCAGTGAAAGGGCGGGGGGGCCAGATACGCAGTATTTT.

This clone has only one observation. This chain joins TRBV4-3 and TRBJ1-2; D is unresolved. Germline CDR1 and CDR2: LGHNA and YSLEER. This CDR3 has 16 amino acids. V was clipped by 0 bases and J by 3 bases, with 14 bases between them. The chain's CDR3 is CASSQDEGVSDYGYTF. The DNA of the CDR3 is TGCGCCAGCAGCCAAGATGAGGGTGTCTCTGACTATGGCTACACCTTC.

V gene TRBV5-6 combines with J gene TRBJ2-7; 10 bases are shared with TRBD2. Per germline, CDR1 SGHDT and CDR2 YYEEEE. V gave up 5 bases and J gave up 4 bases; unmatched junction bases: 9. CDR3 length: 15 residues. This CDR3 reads CASSPESGGAYEQYF. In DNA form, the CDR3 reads TGTGCCAGCAGTCCCGAAAGCGGGGGGGCTTACGAGCAGTACTTC.

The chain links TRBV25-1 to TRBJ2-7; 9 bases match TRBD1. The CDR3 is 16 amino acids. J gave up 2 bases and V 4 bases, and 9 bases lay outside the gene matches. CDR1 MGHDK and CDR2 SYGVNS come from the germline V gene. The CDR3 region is CASSAVGQGWTYEQYF. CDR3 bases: TGTGCCAGCAGTGCAGTAGGACAGGGGTGGACCTACGAGCAGTACTTC.

The CDR3 protein is CASSPRGTGSYEQYF. As DNA, the CDR3 is TGTGCCAGCAGCCCTAGAGGGACAGGGAGCTACGAGCAGTACTTC. The V call is TRBV9, the J call TRBJ2-7; 9 nucleotides agree with TRBD1. Germline trimming cut 4 bases from V and 3 bases from J; bases unmatched to any gene: 8. Germline values: CDR1 SGDLS, CDR2 YYNGEE. CDR3 length: 15 amino acids. The whole variable domain, remainder taken from reference TRBV9 and TRBJ2-7, is DSGVTQTPKHLITATGQRVTLRCSPRSGDLSVYWYQQSLDQGLQFLIQYYNGEERAKGNILERFSAQQFPDLHSELNLSSLELGDSALYFCASSPRGTGSYEQYFGPGTRLTVT.

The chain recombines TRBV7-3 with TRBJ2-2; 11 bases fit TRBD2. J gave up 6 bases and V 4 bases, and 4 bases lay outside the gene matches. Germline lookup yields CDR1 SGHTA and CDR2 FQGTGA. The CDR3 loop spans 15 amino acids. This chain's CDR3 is CASSSIAGGAGELFF. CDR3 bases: TGTGCCAGCAGCTCTATAGCGGGAGGGGCCGGGGAGCTGTTTTTT.

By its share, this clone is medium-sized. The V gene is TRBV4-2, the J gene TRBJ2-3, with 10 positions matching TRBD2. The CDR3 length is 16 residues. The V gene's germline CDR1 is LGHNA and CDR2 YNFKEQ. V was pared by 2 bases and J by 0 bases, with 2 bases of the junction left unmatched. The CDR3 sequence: CASSQTTSGSTDTQYF. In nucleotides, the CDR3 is TGTGCCAGCAGCCAAACGACTAGCGGGAGCACAGATACGCAGTATTTT.

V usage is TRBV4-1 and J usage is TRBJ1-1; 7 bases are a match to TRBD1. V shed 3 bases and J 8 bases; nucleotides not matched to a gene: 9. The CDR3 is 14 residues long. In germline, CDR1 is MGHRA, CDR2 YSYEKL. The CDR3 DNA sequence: TGCGCCAGCAGCCAGGAACGACAGGGATGGGAAGCTTTCTTT. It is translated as CASSQERQGWEAFF.

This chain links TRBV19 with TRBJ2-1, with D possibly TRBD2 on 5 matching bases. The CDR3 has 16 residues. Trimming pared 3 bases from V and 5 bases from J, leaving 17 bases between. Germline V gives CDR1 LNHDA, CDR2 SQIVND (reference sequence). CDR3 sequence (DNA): TGTGCCAGTAGTATCAACCCTCCGGGATCGGACAATGAGCAGTTCTTC. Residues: CASSINPPGSDNEQFF.

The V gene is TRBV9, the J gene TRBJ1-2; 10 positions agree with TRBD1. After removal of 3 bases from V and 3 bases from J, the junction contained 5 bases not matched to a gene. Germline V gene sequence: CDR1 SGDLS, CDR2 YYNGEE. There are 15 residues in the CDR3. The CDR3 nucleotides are TGTGCCAGCAGCGCATCCGGGACAGGGGACTATGGCTACACCTTC. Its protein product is CASSASGTGDYGYTF.

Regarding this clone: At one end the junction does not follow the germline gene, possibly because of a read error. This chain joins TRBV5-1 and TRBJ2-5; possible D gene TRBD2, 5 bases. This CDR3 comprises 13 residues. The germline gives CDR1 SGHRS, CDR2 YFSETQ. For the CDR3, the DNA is TGCGCGAGCAGGAGCGGAGCGCAAGAGACCCAGTACTTC. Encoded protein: CASRSGAQETQYF. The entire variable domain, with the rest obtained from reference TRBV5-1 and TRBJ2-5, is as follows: KAGVTQTPRYLIKTRGQQVTLSCSPISGHRSVSWYQQTPGQGLQFLFEYFSETQRNKGNFPGRFSGRQFSNSRSEMNVSTLELGDSALYLCASRSGAQETQYFGPGTRLLVL.

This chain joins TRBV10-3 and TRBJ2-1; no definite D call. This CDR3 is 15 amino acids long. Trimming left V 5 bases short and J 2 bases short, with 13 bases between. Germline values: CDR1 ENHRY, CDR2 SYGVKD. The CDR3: CAISKTNDPYNEQFF. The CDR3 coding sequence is TGTGCCATCAGTAAGACAAACGACCCCTACAATGAGCAGTTCTTC.